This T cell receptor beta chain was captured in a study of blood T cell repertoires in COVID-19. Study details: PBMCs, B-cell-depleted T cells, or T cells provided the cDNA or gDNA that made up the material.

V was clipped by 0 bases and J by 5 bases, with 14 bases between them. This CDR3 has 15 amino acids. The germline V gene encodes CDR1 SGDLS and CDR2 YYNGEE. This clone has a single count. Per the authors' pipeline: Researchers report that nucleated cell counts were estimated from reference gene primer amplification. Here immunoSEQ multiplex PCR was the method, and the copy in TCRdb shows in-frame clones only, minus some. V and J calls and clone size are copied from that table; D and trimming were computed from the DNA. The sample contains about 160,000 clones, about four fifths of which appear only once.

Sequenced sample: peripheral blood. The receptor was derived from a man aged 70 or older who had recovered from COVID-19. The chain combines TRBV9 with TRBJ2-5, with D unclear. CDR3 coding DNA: TGTGCCAGCAGCGTAGGAGCAATCGAGTTGGAGACCCAGTACTTC. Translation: CASSVGAIELETQYF. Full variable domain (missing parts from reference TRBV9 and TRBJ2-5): DSGVTQTPKHLITATGQRVTLRCSPRSGDLSVYWYQQSLDQGLQFLIQYYNGEERAKGNILERFSAQQFPDLHSELNLSSLELGDSALYFCASSVGAIELETQYFGPGTRLLVL.